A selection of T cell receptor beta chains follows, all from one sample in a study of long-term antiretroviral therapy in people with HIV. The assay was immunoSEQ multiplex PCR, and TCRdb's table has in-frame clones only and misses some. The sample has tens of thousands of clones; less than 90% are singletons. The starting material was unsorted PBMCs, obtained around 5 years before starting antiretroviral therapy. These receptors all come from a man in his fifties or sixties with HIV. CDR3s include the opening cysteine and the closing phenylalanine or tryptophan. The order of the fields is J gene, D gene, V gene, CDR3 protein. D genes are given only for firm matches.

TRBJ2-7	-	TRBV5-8	CASTPGYEQYF
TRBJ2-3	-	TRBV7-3	CASSLSVGAADTQYF
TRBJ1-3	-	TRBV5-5	CASSFMNGNTIYF
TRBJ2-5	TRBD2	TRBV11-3	CASSFGGDVEETQYF
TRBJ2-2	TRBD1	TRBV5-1	CASSSRTGGPGELFF
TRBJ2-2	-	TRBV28	CAGQGNTGELFF
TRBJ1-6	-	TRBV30	CAWNRRGQRPYSYNSPLHF
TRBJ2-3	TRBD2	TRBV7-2	CASSLKLAGVGTDTQYF
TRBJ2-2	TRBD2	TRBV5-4	CASSPLAGGLSDGELFF
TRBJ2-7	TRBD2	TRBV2	CASRISGRGYEQYF
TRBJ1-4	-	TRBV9	CASSDRGNEKLFF
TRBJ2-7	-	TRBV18	CASSPRALLNVQYF
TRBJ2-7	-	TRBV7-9	CASSQDRDFSYEQYF
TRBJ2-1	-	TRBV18	CASSHRESEQFF
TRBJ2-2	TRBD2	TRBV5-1	CASSPRTSGSGELFF
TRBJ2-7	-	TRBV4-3	CASSQALQPSYEQYF
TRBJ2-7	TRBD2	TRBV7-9	CASSQSGSSYEQYF
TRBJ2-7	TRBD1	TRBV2	CASSDRASYEQYF
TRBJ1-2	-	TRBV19	CASTRKGGYGYTF
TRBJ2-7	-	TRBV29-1	CSARRDSPYEQYF
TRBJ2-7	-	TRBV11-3	CASSSRSSAEQYF
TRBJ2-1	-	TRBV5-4	CASSDGVINNEQFF
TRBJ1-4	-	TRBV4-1	CASSQDPGRATNEKLFF
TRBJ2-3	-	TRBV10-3	CAISTKADASTDTQYF
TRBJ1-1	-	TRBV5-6	CASSLRGGVGNTEAFF
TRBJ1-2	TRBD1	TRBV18	CASSDRDRVGYGYTF
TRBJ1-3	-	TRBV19	CASSLGGNTIYF
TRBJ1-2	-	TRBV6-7	CASSYSGGGGYTF
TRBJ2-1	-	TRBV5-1	CASSLIGVVGNEQFF
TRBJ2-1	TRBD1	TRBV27	CASSPPDRGHLLFF
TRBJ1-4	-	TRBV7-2	CASSLSGTREKLFF
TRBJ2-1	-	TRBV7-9	CASSDPLSYNEQFF
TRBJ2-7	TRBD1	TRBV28	CASSTGQGASYEQYF
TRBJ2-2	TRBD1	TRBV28	CASSPWRDRTSTGELFF
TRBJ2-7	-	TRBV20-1	CSAKRTDEQYF
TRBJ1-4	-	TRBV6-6	CASINWGVNEKLFF
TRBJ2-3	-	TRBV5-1	CASSLDEGTTDTQYF
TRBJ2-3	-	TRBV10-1	CASSVTDTQYF
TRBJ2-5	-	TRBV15	CATSRDHGAQETQYF
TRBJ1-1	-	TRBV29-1	CSVEINREDTEAFF
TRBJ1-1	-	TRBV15	CATSRDSAMNTEAFF
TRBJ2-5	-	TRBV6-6	CASSYSRETQYF
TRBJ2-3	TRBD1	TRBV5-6	CASSLGGRDTDTQYF
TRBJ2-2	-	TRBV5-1	CASTDGTHTGELFF
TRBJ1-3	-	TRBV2	CASSVALSGNTIYF
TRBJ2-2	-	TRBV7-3	CASSLGETGELFF
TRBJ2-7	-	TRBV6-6	CATALRYEQYF
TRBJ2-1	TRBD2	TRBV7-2	CASSWGGRTEQFF
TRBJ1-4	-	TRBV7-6	CASSLAPATNEKLFF
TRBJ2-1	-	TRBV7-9	CASSRTYNEQFF
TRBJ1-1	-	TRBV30	CAWSLGSGAREAFF
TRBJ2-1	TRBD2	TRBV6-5	CASMRTSGGMGEQFF
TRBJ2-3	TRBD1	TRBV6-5	CASSYSPGQGTQYF